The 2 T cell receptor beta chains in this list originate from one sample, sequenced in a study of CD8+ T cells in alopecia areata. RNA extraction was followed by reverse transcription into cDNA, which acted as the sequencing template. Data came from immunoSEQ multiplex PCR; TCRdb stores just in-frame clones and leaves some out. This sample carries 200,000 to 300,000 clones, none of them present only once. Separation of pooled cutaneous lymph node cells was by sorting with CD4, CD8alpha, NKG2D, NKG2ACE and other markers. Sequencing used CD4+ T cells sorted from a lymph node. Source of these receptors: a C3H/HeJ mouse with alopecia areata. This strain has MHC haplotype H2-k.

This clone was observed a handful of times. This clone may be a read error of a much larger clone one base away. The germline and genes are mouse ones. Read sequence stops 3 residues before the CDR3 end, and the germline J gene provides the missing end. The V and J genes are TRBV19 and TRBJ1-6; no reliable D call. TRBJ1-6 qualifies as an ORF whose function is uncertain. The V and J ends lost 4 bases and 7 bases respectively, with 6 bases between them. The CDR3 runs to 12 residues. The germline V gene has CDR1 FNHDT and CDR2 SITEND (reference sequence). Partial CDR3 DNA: TGTGCCAGCAGTCCAAGGAATTCGCCC. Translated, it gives CASSPRNSP. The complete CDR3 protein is CASSPRNSPLYF.

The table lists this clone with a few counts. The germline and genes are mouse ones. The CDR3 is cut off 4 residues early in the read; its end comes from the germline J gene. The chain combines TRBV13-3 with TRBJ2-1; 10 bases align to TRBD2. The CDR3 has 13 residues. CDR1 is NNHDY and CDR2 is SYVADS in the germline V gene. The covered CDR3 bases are TGTGCCAGCAGGGCTGGGGGGGCGCCT. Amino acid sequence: CASRAGGAP. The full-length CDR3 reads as CASRAGGAPEQFF.